This TCR beta chain is from a study of shared clonotypes between healthy human individuals. Sequencing used immunoSEQ multiplex PCR; TCRdb keeps in-frame clones, though not all of them. The data contain about 2.5 million clones, 85% to 95% of them singletons. Germline V gene lookup returns CDR1 SGHRS and CDR2 YFSETQ. The CDR3 length is 16 residues. V was pared by 0 bases and J by 7 bases, with 17 bases between. Into CD45RA+ naive and CD45RA-negative memory subsets, the CD4+ cells were split. This sequence joins TRBV5-1 and TRBJ2-4; D possibly corresponds to TRBD2 (6 bases). The origin of this receptor is a man between 18 and 35 years old in good health. Some clones in this sample may be carry-over from other donors' samples. The sequencing sample was made of naive CD4+ T cells from PBMCs. Subset reported: CD45RA+ positively selected. CDR3 sequence (DNA): TGCGCCAGCAGCTTGGGAGGGGAGGCGGGGAGCAACATTCAGTACTTC. Translation: CASSLGGEAGSNIQYF.